The subject of this entry is one T cell receptor (beta chain). The antigen remains undetermined. This sample stems from a study of cytomegalovirus exposure and HLA in healthy donors. Findings of the study overall: There were some V segments, including TRBV6-2 and TRBV6-3, excluded as indistinguishable. The presence/absence work took it that sequencing depth was about the same across donors.

CDR1 and CDR2 (germline): SNHLY, FYNNEI. The CDR3 contains 15 residues. The ends lost 7 bases at V and 2 bases at J; junction bases unmatched: 11. Primers: 60 Vbeta forward and 13 Jbeta reverse. Method: immunoSEQ multiplex PCR; TCRdb's copy keeps in-frame clones and lacks some. The data contain about 240,000 clones, roughly 80% of them singletons. Sequencing was done on a sample of PBMCs. The chain combines TRBV2 with TRBJ2-7; 7 bases agree with TRBD1. This clonotype was obtained from a woman in her 40s in good health and CMV-seropositive. CDR3 nucleotides: TGTGCCAGCACCGTAGTCAGGGGGTCTACCTACGAGCAGTACTTC. Its protein product is CASTVVRGSTYEQYF.